This T cell receptor (beta chain) is drawn from a study of identifying expanded T cells in peripheral blood. Data came from immunoSEQ multiplex PCR; TCRdb stores just in-frame clones and leaves some out. In the table there are about 91,000 clones, approximately 90% of which are singletons. No infections or other immune events were documented during collection. This CDR3 has 14 amino acids. Losses at the gene ends were 6 bases for V and 7 bases for J; bases not matched to a gene: 8. CDR1 and CDR2 (germline): SGHAT, FQNNGV. Sequenced sample: blood. V is TRBV11-2 and J is TRBJ2-7; 11 positions agree with TRBD2. The source of this sequence is a person aged 18 to 70 in good health. CDR3 in DNA: TGTGCCAGCAGGGTGACTAGCGGGGTCTGGGAGCAGTACTTC. It translates to CASRVTSGVWEQYF.